Below are 6 T cell receptor beta chains sequenced from a single sample in a study of blood T cells in healthy people across ages. The second PCR ran about 6 to 12 cycles with a sample-barcoded 5' primer and J-beta primers. TCRdb analysed the 5' RACE reads with MiXCR anew, one entry per CDR3 protein. The sample shows some 290,000 distinct CDR3 sequences, around 27% of them seen only once. The sequencing sample was made of blood. The receptor set was obtained from a woman aged 70-85 years in good health.

CDR3 bases: TGTGCCAGCAGTCCCCCTTTCGGACAGGGGTCCGGGGCCAACGTCCTGACTTTC. Translating it yields CASSPPFGQGSGANVLTF. The chain joins TRBV28 to TRBJ2-6; 9 bases map to TRBD1. The junction had 12 bases not matched to a gene; V was cut back by 5 bases and J by 4 bases. Germline-derived CDR1 and CDR2 are MDHEN and SYDVKM. The CDR3 runs 18 residues.

This clonotype was picked up many times. The V call is TRBV20-1, the J call TRBJ2-5, with a possible D match to TRBD1 (6 bases). The germline V and J ends were trimmed by 5 bases and 2 bases, with 12 bases remaining between them. Germline assignment: CDR1 DFQATT and CDR2 SNEGSKA (reference sequence). The CDR3 is 13 amino acids. The CDR3 protein is CSARDTFQETQYF. The CDR3 DNA is TGCAGTGCTCGGGACACCTTTCAAGAGACCCAGTACTTC.

V and J are TRBV5-1 and TRBJ2-7; TRBD1 might be the D (6 bases). Germline V gene sequence: CDR1 SGHRS, CDR2 YFSETQ. Trimming shortened V by 3 bases and J by 5 bases, and 18 bases separated the two germline ends. This CDR3 comprises 15 residues. The CDR3: CASSSLPGTRNEQYF. The CDR3, as DNA: TGCGCCAGCAGCTCCCTACCCGGGACAAGGAACGAGCAGTACTTC. The complete variable domain, with remaining parts taken from reference TRBV5-1 and TRBJ2-7, reads KAGVTQTPRYLIKTRGQQVTLSCSPISGHRSVSWYQQTPGQGLQFLFEYFSETQRNKGNFPGRFSGRQFSNSRSEMNVSTLELGDSALYLCASSSLPGTRNEQYFGPGTRLTVT.

The V call is TRBV28, the J call TRBJ2-5; D uncertain. Deletions cut 6 bases from V and 2 bases from J, with 19 bases between. Germline V gene data show CDR1 as MDHEN and CDR2 as SYDVKM. There are 16 residues in the CDR3. CDR3 coding DNA: TGTGCCAGCAGCCGACAAATGGACGGTCGACAAGAGACCCAGTACTTC. This sequence encodes CASSRQMDGRQETQYF. Full variable domain (rest looked up from reference TRBV28 and TRBJ2-5): DVKVTQSSRYLVKRTGEKVFLECVQDMDHENMFWYRQDPGLGLRLIYFSYDVKMKEKGDIPEGYSVSREKKERFSLILESASTNQTSMYLCASSRQMDGRQETQYFGPGTRLLVL.

This clonotype was recorded a few times. The CDR3 DNA reads as TGTGCCAGCAGTTATGGCACTGAAGCTTTCTTT. Its translation is CASSYGTEAFF. V and J are TRBV6-6 and TRBJ1-1; unclear D gene. The CDR3 is 11 residues long. The ends were cut back, 3 bases at V and 4 bases at J, with 3 bases in the middle. Germline CDR1 is MNHNY and CDR2 is SVGAGI (reference sequence).

The chain couples TRBV5-4 to TRBJ2-6; TRBD1 agrees at 10 bases. This CDR3 spans 16 amino acids. V lost 6 bases, J lost 4 bases, and 7 bases stayed unmatched. Germline V gene data show CDR1 as SGHNT and CDR2 as YYREEE (reference sequence). CDR3 bases: TGTGCCAGCAACCGGGACAGGGGTTGGGGGGCCAACGTCCTGACTTTC. It specifies CASNRDRGWGANVLTF.